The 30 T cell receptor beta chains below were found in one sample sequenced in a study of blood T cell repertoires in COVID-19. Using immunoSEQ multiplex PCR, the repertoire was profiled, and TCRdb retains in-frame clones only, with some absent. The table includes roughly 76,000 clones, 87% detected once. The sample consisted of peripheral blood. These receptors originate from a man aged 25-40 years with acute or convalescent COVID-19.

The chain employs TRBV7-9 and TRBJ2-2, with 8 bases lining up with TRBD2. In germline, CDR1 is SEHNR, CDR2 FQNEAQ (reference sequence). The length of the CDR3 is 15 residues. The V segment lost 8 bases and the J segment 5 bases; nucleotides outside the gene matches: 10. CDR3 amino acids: CASPPAGVWTGELFF. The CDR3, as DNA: TGTGCCAGCCCCCCAGCGGGAGTTTGGACCGGGGAGCTGTTTTTT. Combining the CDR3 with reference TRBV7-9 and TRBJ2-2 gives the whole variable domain DTGVSQNPRHKITKRGQNVTFRCDPISEHNRLYWYRQTLGQGPEFLTYFQNEAQLEKSRLLSDRFSAERPKGSFSTLEIQRTEQGDSAMYLCASPPAGVWTGELFFGEGSRLTVL.

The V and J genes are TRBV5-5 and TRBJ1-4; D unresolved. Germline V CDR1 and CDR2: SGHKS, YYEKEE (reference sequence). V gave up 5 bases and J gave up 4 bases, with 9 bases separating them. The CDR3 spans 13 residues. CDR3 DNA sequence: TGTGCCAGCAGTACCGGGAGTAATGAAAAACTGTTTTTT. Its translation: CASSTGSNEKLFF.

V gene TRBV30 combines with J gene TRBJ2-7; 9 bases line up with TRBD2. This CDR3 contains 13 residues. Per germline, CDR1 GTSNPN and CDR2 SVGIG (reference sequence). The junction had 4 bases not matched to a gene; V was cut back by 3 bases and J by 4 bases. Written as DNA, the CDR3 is TGTGCCTGGAGCGTGACTAGCGGATACGAGCAGTACTTC. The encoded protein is CAWSVTSGYEQYF.

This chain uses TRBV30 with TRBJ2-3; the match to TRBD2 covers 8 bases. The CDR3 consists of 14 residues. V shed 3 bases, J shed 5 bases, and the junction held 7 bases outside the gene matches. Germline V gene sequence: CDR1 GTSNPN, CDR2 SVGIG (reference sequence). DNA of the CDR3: TGTGCCTGGAGCCTCGCGGGAGGCGTAGATACGCAGTATTTT. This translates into CAWSLAGGVDTQYF.

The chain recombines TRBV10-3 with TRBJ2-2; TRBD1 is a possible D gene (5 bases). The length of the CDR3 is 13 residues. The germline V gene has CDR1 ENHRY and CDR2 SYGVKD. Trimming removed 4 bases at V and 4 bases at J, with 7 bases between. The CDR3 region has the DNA TGTGCCATCAGTGGGGGCCCCACCGGGGAGCTGTTTTTT. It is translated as CAISGGPTGELFF.

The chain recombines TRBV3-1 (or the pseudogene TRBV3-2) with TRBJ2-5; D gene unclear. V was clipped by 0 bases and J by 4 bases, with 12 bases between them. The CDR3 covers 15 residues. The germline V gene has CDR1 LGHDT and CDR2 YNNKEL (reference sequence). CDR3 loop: CASSQDNNLGETQYF. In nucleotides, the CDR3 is TGTGCCAGCAGCCAAGATAACAACCTTGGAGAGACCCAGTACTTC.

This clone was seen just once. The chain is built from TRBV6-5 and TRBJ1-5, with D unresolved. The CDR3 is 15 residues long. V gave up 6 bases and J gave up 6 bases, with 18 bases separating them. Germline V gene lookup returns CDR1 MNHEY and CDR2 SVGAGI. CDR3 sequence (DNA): TGTGCCAGCAGCCCCGGAACGGGTGGCGGTCAGCCCCAGCATTTT. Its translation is CASSPGTGGGQPQHF.

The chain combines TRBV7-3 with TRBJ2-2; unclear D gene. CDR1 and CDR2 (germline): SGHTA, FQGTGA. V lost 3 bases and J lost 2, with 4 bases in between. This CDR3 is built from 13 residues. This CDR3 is CASSLTNTGELFF. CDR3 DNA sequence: TGTGCCAGCAGCTTGACAAACACCGGGGAGCTGTTTTTT.

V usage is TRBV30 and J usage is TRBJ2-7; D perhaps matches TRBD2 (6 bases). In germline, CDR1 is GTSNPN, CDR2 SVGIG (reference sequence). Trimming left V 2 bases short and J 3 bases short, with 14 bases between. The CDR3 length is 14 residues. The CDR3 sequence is CAWSTHRDFYEQYF. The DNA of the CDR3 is TGTGCCTGGAGTACCCACCGGGACTTCTACGAGCAGTACTTC.

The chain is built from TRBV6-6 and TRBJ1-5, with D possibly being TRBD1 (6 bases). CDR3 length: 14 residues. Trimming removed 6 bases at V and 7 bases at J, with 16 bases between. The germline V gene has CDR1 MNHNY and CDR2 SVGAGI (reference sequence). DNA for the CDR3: TGTGCCAGCAGACTACAGGGAGATCGACAGCCCCAGCATTTT. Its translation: CASRLQGDRQPQHF.

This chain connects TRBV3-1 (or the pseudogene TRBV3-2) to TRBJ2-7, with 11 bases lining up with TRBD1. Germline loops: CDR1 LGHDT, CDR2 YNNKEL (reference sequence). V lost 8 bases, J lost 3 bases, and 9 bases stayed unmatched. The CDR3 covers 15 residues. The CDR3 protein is CASATPGTGGYEQYF. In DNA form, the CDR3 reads TGTGCCAGCGCCACCCCGGGGACAGGGGGCTACGAGCAGTACTTC.

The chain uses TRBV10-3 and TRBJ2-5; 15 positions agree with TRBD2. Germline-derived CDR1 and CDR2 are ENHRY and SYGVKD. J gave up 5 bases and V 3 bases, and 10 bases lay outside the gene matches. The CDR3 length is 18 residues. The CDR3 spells CAISDPPGLAGGGETQYF. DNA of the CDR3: TGTGCCATCAGTGACCCTCCGGGACTAGCGGGAGGAGGGGAGACCCAGTACTTC.

CDR3 sequence: CATRGTGESIQYF. The CDR3 DNA is TGTGCCACGAGGGGGACAGGGGAGTCCATTCAGTACTTC. The chain couples TRBV3-1 (or the pseudogene TRBV3-2) to TRBJ2-4, with 10 positions matching TRBD1. Germline loops: CDR1 LGHDT, CDR2 YNNKEL (reference sequence). J lost 9 bases, V lost 10 bases, and 9 bases had no gene match. The CDR3 extends over 13 amino acids.

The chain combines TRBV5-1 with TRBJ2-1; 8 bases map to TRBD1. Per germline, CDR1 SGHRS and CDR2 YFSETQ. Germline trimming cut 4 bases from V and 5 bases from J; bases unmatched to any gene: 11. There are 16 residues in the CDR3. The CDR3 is CASSMIPGQVNNEQFF. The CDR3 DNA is TGCGCCAGCAGCATGATACCGGGACAGGTTAACAATGAGCAGTTCTTC.

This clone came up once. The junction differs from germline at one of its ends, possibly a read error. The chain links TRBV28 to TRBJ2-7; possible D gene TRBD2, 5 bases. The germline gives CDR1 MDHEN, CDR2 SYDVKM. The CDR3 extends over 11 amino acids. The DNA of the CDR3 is TGTGCCAGCAGTTTGCCGGGATACTTAGAGTTC. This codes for CASSLPGYLEF.

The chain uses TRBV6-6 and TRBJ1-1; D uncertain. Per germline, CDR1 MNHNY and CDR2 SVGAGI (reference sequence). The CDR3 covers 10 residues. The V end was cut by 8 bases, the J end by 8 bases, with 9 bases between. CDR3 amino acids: CASSEGEAFF. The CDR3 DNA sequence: TGTGCCAGCTCGGAGGGAGAAGCTTTCTTT.

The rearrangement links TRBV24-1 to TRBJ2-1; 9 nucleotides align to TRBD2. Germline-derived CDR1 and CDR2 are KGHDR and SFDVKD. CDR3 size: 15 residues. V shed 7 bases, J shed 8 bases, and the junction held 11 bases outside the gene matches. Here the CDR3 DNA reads TGTGCCACCAGCCCGTTAGCGGGAGTGGGGGATGAGCAGTTCTTC. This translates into CATSPLAGVGDEQFF.

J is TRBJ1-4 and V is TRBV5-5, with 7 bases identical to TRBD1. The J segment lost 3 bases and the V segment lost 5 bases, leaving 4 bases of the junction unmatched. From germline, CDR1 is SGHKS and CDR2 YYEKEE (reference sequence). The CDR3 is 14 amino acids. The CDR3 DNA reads TGTGCCAGCAGTCAGGGGGATCCTAATGAAAAACTGTTTTTT. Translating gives CASSQGDPNEKLFF.

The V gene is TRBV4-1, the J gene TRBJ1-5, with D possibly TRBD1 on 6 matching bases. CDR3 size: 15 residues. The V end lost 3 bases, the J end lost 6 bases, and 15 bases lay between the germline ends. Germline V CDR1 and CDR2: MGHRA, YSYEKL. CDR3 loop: CASSHDTGKGQPQHF. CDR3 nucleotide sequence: TGCGCCAGCAGCCACGATACAGGGAAAGGTCAGCCCCAGCATTTT.

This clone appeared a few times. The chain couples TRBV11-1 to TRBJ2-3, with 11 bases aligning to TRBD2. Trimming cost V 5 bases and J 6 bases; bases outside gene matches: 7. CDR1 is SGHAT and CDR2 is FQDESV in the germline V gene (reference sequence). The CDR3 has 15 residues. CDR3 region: CASSPLAGGADTQYF. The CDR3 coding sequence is TGTGCCAGCAGCCCCCTAGCGGGAGGAGCGGATACGCAGTATTTT.

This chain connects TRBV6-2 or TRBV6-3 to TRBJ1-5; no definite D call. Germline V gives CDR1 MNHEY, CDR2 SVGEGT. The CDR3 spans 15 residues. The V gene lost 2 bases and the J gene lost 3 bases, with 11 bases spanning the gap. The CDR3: CASSYLGQSNQPQHF. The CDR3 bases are TGTGCCAGCAGTTACCTGGGCCAATCCAATCAGCCCCAGCATTTT.

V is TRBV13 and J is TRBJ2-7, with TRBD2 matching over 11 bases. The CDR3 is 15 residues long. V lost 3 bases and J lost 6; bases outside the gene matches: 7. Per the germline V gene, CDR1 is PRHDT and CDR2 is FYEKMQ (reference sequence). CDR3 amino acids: CASSFRTSGLGEQYF. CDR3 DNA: TGTGCCAGCAGCTTTAGGACTAGCGGGTTAGGCGAGCAGTACTTC.

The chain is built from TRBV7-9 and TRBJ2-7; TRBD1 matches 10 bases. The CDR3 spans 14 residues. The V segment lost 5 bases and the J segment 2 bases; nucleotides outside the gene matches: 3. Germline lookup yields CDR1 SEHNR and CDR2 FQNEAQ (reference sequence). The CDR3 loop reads CASSLGTGAYEQYF. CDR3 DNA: TGTGCCAGCAGCCTTGGGACAGGGGCCTACGAGCAGTACTTC.

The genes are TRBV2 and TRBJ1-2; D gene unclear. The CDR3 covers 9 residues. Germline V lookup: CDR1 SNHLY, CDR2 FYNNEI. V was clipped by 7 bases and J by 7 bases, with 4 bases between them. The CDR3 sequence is CASISGYTF. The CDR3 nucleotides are TGTGCCAGCATCAGTGGCTACACCTTC.

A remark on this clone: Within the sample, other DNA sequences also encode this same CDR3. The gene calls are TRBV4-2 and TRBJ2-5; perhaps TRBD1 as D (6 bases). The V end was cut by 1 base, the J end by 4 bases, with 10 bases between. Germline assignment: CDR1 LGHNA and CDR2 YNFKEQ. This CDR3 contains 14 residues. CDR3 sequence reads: CASSQGEGGETQYF. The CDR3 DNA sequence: TGTGCCAGCAGCCAAGGGGAAGGGGGAGAGACCCAGTACTTC.

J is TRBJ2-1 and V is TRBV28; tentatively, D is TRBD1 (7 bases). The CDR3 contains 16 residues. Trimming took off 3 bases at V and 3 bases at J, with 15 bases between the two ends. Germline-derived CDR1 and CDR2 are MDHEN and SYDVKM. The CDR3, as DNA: TGTGCCAGCAGTTTTCAGGGGGGAGAAGGCTACAATGAGCAGTTCTTC. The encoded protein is CASSFQGGEGYNEQFF.

The CDR3 region is CASSGLEYSNQPQHF. CDR3 sequence (DNA): TGTGCCAGCAGCGGACTGGAGTATAGCAATCAGCCCCAGCATTTT. The J gene is TRBJ1-5, the V gene TRBV28; no definite D call. Germline V gives CDR1 MDHEN, CDR2 SYDVKM. The CDR3 length is 15 residues. The ends were cut back, 6 bases at V and 0 bases at J, with 12 bases in the middle. Looking up the rest from reference TRBV28 and TRBJ1-5 gives the full variable domain: DVKVTQSSRYLVKRTGEKVFLECVQDMDHENMFWYRQDPGLGLRLIYFSYDVKMKEKGDIPEGYSVSREKKERFSLILESASTNQTSMYLCASSGLEYSNQPQHFGDGTRLSIL.

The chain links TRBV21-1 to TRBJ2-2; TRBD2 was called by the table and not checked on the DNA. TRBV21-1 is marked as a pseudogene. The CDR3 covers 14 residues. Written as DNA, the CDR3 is TGTGCCAGCAGCAAACCTCGGGTTGCCGGGGAGCTGTTTTTT. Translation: CASSKPRVAGELFF.

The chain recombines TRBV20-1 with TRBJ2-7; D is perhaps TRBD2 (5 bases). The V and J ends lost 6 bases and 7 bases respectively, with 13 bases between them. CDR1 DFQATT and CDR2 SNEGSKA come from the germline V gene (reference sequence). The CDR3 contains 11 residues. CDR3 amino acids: CSAPRGWEQYF. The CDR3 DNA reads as TGCAGTGCCCCCCGAGGGTGGGAGCAGTACTTC.

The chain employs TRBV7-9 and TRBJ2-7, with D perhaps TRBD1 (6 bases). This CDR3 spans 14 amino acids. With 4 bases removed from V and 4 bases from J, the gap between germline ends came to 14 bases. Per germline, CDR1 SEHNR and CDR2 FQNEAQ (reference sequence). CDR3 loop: CASSSTGRTYEQYF. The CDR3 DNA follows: TGTGCCAGCAGCTCGACAGGTCGTACGTACGAGCAGTACTTC.